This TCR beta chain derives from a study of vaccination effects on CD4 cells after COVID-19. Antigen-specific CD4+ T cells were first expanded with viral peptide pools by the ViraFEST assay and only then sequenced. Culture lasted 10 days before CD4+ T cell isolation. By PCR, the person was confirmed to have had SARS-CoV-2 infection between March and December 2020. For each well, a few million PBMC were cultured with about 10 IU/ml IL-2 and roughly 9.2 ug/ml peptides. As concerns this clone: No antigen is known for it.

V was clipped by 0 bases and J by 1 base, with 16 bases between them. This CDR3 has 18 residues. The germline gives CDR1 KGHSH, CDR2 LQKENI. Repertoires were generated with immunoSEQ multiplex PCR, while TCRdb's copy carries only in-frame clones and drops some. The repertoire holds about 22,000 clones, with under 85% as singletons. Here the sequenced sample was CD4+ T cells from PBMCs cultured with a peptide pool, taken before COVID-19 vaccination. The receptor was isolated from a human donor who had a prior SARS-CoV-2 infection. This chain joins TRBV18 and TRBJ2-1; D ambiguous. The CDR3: CASSPPNSRTSSYNEQFF. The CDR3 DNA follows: TGTGCCAGCTCACCACCCAACTCCAGGACCTCTTCCTACAATGAGCAGTTCTTC.